Shown below are 28 T cell receptor beta chains from a single sample sequenced in a study of OX40 agonist ivuxolimab in advanced cancers. The method was immunoSEQ multiplex PCR; TCRdb's version includes in-frame clones alone and lacks a portion of them. This table has about 49,000 clones, around 85% appearing once. Source: CD4+ or CD8+ T cells sorted from blood, taken in a trial of the OX40 agonist ivuxolimab. These receptors all stem from an adult with an advanced solid tumor such as melanoma, head and neck, liver or kidney cancer.

The V gene is TRBV7-8, the J gene TRBJ2-7; D may be TRBD1 (5 bases). The germline V gene encodes CDR1 SGHVS and CDR2 FQNEAQ. V dropped 5 bases and J dropped 2 bases, with 10 bases sitting between them. This CDR3 is 13 amino acids long. The CDR3 nucleotides read TGTGCCAGCAGCAGTCGACAGACCTACGAGCAGTACGTC. Amino acid sequence: CASSSRQTYEQYV.

The chain recombines TRBV11-2 with TRBJ2-7; D gene uncertain. The germline gives CDR1 SGHAT, CDR2 FQNNGV. V lost 0 bases and J 5 bases, leaving 11 bases between the germline ends. This CDR3 region has 14 residues. In DNA, the CDR3 is TGTGCCAGCAGCTTAGAGCGGTGGATGAACGAGCAGTACTTC. It is translated as CASSLERWMNEQYF.

The chain employs TRBV14 and TRBJ2-5, with D perhaps matching TRBD1 (6 bases). CDR1 is SGHDN, CDR2 FVKESK, per germline. This CDR3 spans 17 amino acids. Trimming removed 2 bases from V and 5 bases from J, with 21 bases in between. DNA for the CDR3: TGTGCCAGCAGCCAACCTCCCCGACAGGCAGTTTTTGAGACCCAGTACTTC. It codes for CASSQPPRQAVFETQYF.

This chain links TRBV5-1 with TRBJ1-4; D gene unclear. The CDR3 spans 15 residues. The V end was cut by 0 bases, the J end by 5 bases, with 11 bases between. Germline loops: CDR1 SGHRS, CDR2 YFSETQ. CDR3 sequence: CASSLAEGANEKLFF. In DNA, the CDR3 is TGCGCCAGCAGCTTGGCCGAGGGAGCGAATGAAAAACTGTTTTTT.

This sequence joins TRBV7-9 and TRBJ1-6; maybe TRBD1 (6 bases). The CDR3 loop spans 16 amino acids. Per germline, CDR1 SEHNR and CDR2 FQNEAQ (reference sequence). Trimming pared 1 base from V and 8 bases from J, leaving 15 bases between. CDR3 in DNA: TGTGCCAGCAGCTTAGAGCAGGGGATGATGGATTCACCCCTCCACTTT. Its protein is CASSLEQGMMDSPLHF.

The chain joins TRBV7-9 to TRBJ1-5, with 7 bases identical to TRBD1. The trim removed 9 bases at V and 0 bases at J, leaving 2 bases unmatched. The germline V gene has CDR1 SEHNR and CDR2 FQNEAQ (reference sequence). The CDR3 runs 13 residues. CDR3 amino acids: CASTGDSNQPQHF. DNA of the CDR3: TGTGCCAGTACAGGGGATAGCAATCAGCCCCAGCATTTT.

Comment on this clone: In the same sample, other DNA sequences code for this CDR3. V and J are TRBV7-2 and TRBJ1-5; D is undetermined. Germline CDR1 is SGHTA and CDR2 is FQGNSA. The CDR3 loop spans 15 amino acids. With 1 base removed from V and 0 bases from J, the gap between germline ends came to 7 bases. CDR3 protein: CASSLGGYSNQPQHF. The CDR3 region has the DNA TGTGCCAGCAGCTTAGGCGGGTATAGCAATCAGCCCCAGCATTTT.

This chain joins TRBV6-1 and TRBJ2-1; TRBD1 might be the D (6 bases). Germline assignment: CDR1 MNHNS and CDR2 SASEGT. The CDR3 extends over 14 amino acids. Deletions cut 2 bases from V and 5 bases from J, with 10 bases between. DNA of the CDR3: TGTGCCAGCAGTGAATCAGGGGAGAACAATGAGCAGTTCTTC. Encoded protein: CASSESGENNEQFF.

The CDR3 protein is CATRRALAQSTDTQYF. The DNA for the CDR3 is TGTGCCACCAGGAGGGCACTAGCGCAAAGCACAGATACGCAGTATTTT. V gene TRBV27 combines with J gene TRBJ2-3, with 7 bases identical to TRBD2. Germline V lookup: CDR1 MNHEY, CDR2 SMNVEV (reference sequence). The CDR3 contains 16 residues. V trimming: 10 bases; J trimming: 0 bases; junction bases outside the gene matches: 13.

This rearrangement joins TRBV7-2 to TRBJ2-3; a possible D gene is TRBD1 (5 bases). Per the germline V gene, CDR1 is SGHTA and CDR2 is FQGNSA. V dropped 8 bases and J dropped 4 bases, with 16 bases sitting between them. This CDR3 comprises 14 residues. CDR3 residues: CASQLPTGADTQYF. In DNA form, the CDR3 reads TGTGCCAGCCAGCTCCCCACAGGAGCAGATACGCAGTATTTT.

This chain links TRBV5-4 with TRBJ1-4, with D possibly TRBD1 on 5 matching bases. Trimming pared 2 bases from V and 17 bases from J, leaving 22 bases between. Germline V gene data show CDR1 as SGHNT and CDR2 as YYREEE (reference sequence). The CDR3 runs 14 residues. The chain's CDR3 is CASSLTGTRAPLFF. The CDR3 bases are TGTGCCAGCAGCTTAACGGGGACCCGGGCCCCGCTATTTTTT.

V usage is TRBV4-3 and J usage is TRBJ1-4; 7 bases line up with TRBD1. The CDR3 length is 15 residues. Germline values: CDR1 LGHNA, CDR2 YSLEER. Trimming took 2 bases from V and 4 from J; bases not matched to a gene: 4. The chain's CDR3 is CASSQQGDYNEKLFF. The CDR3 DNA sequence: TGCGCCAGCAGCCAACAGGGGGACTATAATGAAAAACTGTTTTTT.

The V and J genes are TRBV5-1 and TRBJ2-3; D perhaps matches TRBD1 (5 bases). With 4 bases removed from V and 2 bases from J, the gap between germline ends came to 20 bases. CDR1 and CDR2 (germline): SGHRS, YFSETQ. CDR3 length equals 17 residues. The CDR3 region has the DNA TGCGCCAGCAGCCCGGCCCTCTTGACAGCAGTCACAGATACGCAGTATTTT. Encoded protein: CASSPALLTAVTDTQYF.

The V and J genes are TRBV6-1 and TRBJ1-1, with D unclear. Trimming shortened V by 7 bases and J by 1 base, and 10 bases separated the two germline ends. This CDR3 region has 13 residues. The germline V gene encodes CDR1 MNHNS and CDR2 SASEGT. Here the CDR3 reads CASIWGSNTEAFF. The CDR3 DNA follows: TGTGCCAGCATCTGGGGTTCGAACACTGAAGCTTTCTTT.

In the case of this clone: A much larger clone lies one base from this, so it may be a read error. Additional DNA sequences in this sample encode the identical CDR3. This chain links TRBV6-5 with TRBJ1-5; D is uncertain. Germline V gene sequence: CDR1 MNHEY, CDR2 SVGAGI. The CDR3 spans 14 residues. The V end was cut by 0 bases, the J end by 2 bases, with 5 bases between. CDR3: CASSYSGGNQPQHF. In DNA form, the CDR3 reads TGTGCCAGCAGTTACTCAGGCGGCAATCAGCCCCAGCATTTT.

V is TRBV7-9 and J is TRBJ2-4; D might be TRBD1 or TRBD2, each matching 6 bases. Germline CDR1 SEHNR, CDR2 FQNEAQ (reference sequence). This CDR3 contains 16 residues. Trimming pared 4 bases from V and 0 bases from J, leaving 13 bases between. CDR3 sequence reads: CASSSTGGLAKNIQYF. The CDR3 DNA reads as TGTGCCAGCAGCTCGACCGGGGGCTTAGCCAAAAACATTCAGTACTTC.

V is TRBV7-9 and J is TRBJ1-1; 8 bases fit TRBD1. The germline V gene has CDR1 SEHNR and CDR2 FQNEAQ (reference sequence). V lost 5 bases to trimming and J lost 1 base; unmatched junction nucleotides: 3. The CDR3 has 14 residues. The CDR3, as DNA: TGTGCCAGCAGCCGGACAGGGCCGAACACTGAAGCTTTCTTT. It translates to CASSRTGPNTEAFF. Full variable domain (remainder filled in from reference TRBV7-9 and TRBJ1-1): DTGVSQNPRHKITKRGQNVTFRCDPISEHNRLYWYRQTLGQGPEFLTYFQNEAQLEKSRLLSDRFSAERPKGSFSTLEIQRTEQGDSAMYLCASSRTGPNTEAFFGQGTRLTVV.

The chain carries TRBV4-1 and TRBJ1-2; TRBD1 is a possible D gene (6 bases). Trimming removed 1 base from V and 2 bases from J, with 20 bases in between. The CDR3 covers 18 residues. The germline V gene has CDR1 MGHRA and CDR2 YSYEKL. In DNA, the CDR3 is TGCGCCAGCAGCCAAGTTACGCCAGGGGAATTCAGAAACTATGGCTACACCTTC. Translated, it gives CASSQVTPGEFRNYGYTF.

The chain joins TRBV19 to TRBJ1-6; no definite D call. Per the germline V gene, CDR1 is LNHDA and CDR2 is SQIVND (reference sequence). V gave up 7 bases and J gave up 9 bases, with 13 bases separating them. The CDR3 runs 13 residues. The CDR3 bases are TGTGCCAGTACGGGCACCTTAAGTTCACCCCTCCACTTT. Its protein is CASTGTLSSPLHF.

V and J are TRBV7-9 and TRBJ2-7; 7 nucleotides match TRBD1. The CDR3 is 12 amino acids. The V gene end was trimmed by 5 bases and the J gene end by 6 bases; junction bases not matched to a gene: 4. Germline CDR1 SEHNR, CDR2 FQNEAQ (reference sequence). The CDR3 DNA sequence: TGTGCCAGCAGCCCGGCAGGGGGCGAGCAGTACTTC. It codes for CASSPAGGEQYF.

The chain joins TRBV11-3 to TRBJ2-7, with 8 bases that match TRBD1. In germline, CDR1 is SGHNT, CDR2 YENEEA. J gave up 3 bases and V 4 bases, and 5 bases lay outside the gene matches. There are 14 residues in the CDR3. This CDR3 is CASSSGQGHYEQYF. The CDR3 bases are TGTGCCAGCAGCTCCGGACAGGGACACTACGAGCAGTACTTC.

J is TRBJ1-5 and V is TRBV6-5, with 7 nucleotides matching TRBD1. The length of the CDR3 is 14 residues. Germline V gene data show CDR1 as MNHEY and CDR2 as SVGAGI. Unmatched junction bases numbered 2, after V lost 2 bases and J lost 4 bases. This CDR3 reads CASSYGTVNQPQHF. CDR3 nucleotides: TGTGCCAGCAGTTACGGGACAGTTAATCAGCCCCAGCATTTT.

The CDR3 region is CASGPGPTEAFF. The DNA for the CDR3 is TGTGCCAGCGGACCCGGTCCCACTGAAGCTTTCTTT. V and J are TRBV9 and TRBJ1-1; no clear D gene. The V gene lost 7 bases and the J gene lost 4 bases, with 11 bases spanning the gap. The V gene's germline CDR1 is SGDLS and CDR2 YYNGEE. The CDR3 runs to 12 residues.

The gene calls are TRBV7-8 and TRBJ2-5; TRBD2 aligns across 11 bases. This CDR3 has 16 amino acids. V was pared by 4 bases and J by 1 base, with 5 bases of the junction left unmatched. Germline V gene lookup returns CDR1 SGHVS and CDR2 FQNEAQ. The CDR3 spells CASSYSGGALQETQYF. For the CDR3, the DNA is TGTGCCAGCAGCTATAGCGGGGGGGCCCTCCAAGAGACCCAGTACTTC.

V and J are TRBV7-9 and TRBJ2-5, with D tentatively TRBD2 (7 bases). The V end lost 0 bases, the J end lost 1 base, and 9 bases lay between the germline ends. The CDR3 contains 15 residues. Germline V gene lookup returns CDR1 SEHNR and CDR2 FQNEAQ (reference sequence). In DNA, the CDR3 is TGTGCCAGCAGCTTAGCGGGGGGGGCCCAAGAGACCCAGTACTTC. Protein product: CASSLAGGAQETQYF.

The chain recombines TRBV30 with TRBJ2-7, with D unresolved. The V gene lost 2 bases and the J gene lost 2 bases, with 13 bases spanning the gap. There are 14 residues in the CDR3. Germline CDR1 is GTSNPN and CDR2 is SVGIG (reference sequence). The CDR3 coding sequence is TGTGCCTGGAGTCCGAAACACACCGCCTACGAGCAGTACTTC. It yields the protein CAWSPKHTAYEQYF.

This clone showed up just once. V is TRBV5-1 and J is TRBJ1-1; D unclear. Germline CDR1 reads SGHRS; CDR2 reads YFSETQ. This CDR3 has 11 amino acids. Trimming shortened V by 0 bases and J by 6 bases, and 3 bases separated the two germline ends. The CDR3 nucleotides read TGCGCCAGCAGCTTGGGTTCTGAAGCTTTCTTT. Protein: CASSLGSEAFF.

This sequence joins TRBV28 and TRBJ2-1, with D unresolved. CDR3 length equals 14 residues. The V end was cut by 8 bases, the J end by 1 base, with 12 bases between. The germline V gene has CDR1 MDHEN and CDR2 SYDVKM. In nucleotides, the CDR3 is TGTGCCAGCTCCCCCCAAAGGTCCTACAATGAGCAGTTCTTC. It specifies CASSPQRSYNEQFF.